This T cell receptor beta chain was observed in a study of blood T cell repertoires in COVID-19. In the study overall: The samples span acute and convalescent COVID-19 from the United States, Italy and Spain.

In the source study's methods: For nucleated cells, counts were estimated from reference gene primer amplification. Data came from immunoSEQ multiplex PCR; TCRdb stores just in-frame clones and leaves some out. V, J and clone size were drawn from that table, and D and trimming were deduced from the DNA. Of 150,000 to 200,000 clones in the sample, roughly 84% were seen once. The germline gives CDR1 KGHDR, CDR2 SFDVKD. This CDR3 is 14 amino acids long. Trimming left V 9 bases short and J 3 bases short, with 15 bases between. Input material: peripheral blood. The receptor's source is a middle-aged woman with COVID-19, enrolled during active disease. The V and J genes are TRBV24-1 and TRBJ2-3; TRBD1 is a possible D gene (6 bases). The CDR3: CATSRGTGTDTQYF. CDR3 sequence (DNA): TGTGCCACCTCCAGGGGTACGGGGACAGATACGCAGTATTTT.